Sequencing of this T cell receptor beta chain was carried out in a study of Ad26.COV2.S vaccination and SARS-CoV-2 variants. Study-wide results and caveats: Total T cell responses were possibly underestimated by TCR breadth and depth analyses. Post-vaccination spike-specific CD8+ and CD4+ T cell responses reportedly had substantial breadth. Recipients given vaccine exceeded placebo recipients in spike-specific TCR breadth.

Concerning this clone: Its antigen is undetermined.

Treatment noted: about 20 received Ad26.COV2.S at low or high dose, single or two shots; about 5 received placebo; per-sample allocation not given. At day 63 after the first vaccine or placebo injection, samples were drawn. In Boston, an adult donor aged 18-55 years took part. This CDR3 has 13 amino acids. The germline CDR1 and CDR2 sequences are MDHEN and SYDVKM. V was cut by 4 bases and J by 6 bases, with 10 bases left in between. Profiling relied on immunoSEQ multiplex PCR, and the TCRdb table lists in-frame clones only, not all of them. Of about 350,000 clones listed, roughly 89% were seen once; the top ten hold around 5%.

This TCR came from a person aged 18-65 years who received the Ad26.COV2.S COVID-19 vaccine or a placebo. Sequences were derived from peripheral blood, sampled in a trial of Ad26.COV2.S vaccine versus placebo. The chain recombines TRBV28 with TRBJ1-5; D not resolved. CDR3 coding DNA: TGTGCCAGCAGTTCCCTGGAGGGTCAGCCCCAGCATTTT. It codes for CASSSLEGQPQHF.